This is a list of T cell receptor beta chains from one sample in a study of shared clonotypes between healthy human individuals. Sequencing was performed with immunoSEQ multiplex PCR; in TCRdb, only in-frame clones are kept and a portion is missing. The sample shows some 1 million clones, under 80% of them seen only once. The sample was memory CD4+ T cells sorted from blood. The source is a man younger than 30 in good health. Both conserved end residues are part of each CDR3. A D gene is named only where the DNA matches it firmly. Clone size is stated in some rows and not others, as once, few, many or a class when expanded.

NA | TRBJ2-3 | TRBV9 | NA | CASSVASGGTDTQYF | TGTGCCAGCAGCGTAGCTTCGGGGGGCACAGATACGCAGTATTTT
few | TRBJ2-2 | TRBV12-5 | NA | CASGRQTTGELFF | TGTGCTAGTGGCCGCCAAACCACCGGGGAGCTGTTTTTT
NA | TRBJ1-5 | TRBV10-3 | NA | CAISESFTLPFHF | TGTGCCATCAGTGAGTCCTTTACCCTACCGTTTCATTTT
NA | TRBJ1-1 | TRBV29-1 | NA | CSVALYPEAFF | TGCAGCGTTGCCCTCTACCCTGAAGCTTTCTTT
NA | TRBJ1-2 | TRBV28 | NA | CATSEIGFAPTKGVYGYTF | TGTGCCACCTCTGAAATCGGTTTCGCCCCAACCAAAGGGGTCTATGGCTACACCTTC
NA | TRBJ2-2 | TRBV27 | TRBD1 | CASSFWQGATGELFF | TGTGCCAGCAGTTTTTGGCAGGGGGCGACCGGGGAGCTGTTTTTT
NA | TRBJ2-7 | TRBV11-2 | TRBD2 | CASSLDRSGRSGEQYF | TGTGCCAGCAGCTTAGACCGTAGCGGGAGATCGGGGGAGCAGTACTTC
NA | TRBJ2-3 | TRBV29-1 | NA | CSARQTWGTDTQYF | TGCAGCGCCCGACAGACATGGGGCACAGATACGCAGTATTTT
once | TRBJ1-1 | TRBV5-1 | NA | CASSVAPMNTEAFF | TGCGCCAGCAGCGTTGCTCCCATGAACACTGAAGCTTTCTTT
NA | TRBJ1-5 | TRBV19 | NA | CASSILQGGSNQPQHF | TGTGCCAGTAGTATTTTACAGGGTGGGAGCAATCAGCCCCAGCATTTT
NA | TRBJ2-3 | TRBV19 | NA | CASSMGRTSTDTQYF | TGTGCCAGTAGTATGGGTCGAACTAGCACAGATACGCAGTATTTT
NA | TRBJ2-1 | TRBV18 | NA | CASTFLSSYNEQFF | TGTGCCAGCACCTTCCTAAGCTCCTACAATGAGCAGTTCTTC
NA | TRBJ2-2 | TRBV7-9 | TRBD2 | CASSTLAGGPVGELFF | TGTGCCAGCAGCACCCTAGCGGGAGGCCCTGTCGGGGAGCTGTTTTTT
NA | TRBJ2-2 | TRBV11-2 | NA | CASSRLRTGELFF | TGTGCCAGCAGTCGCCTTAGGACCGGGGAGCTGTTTTTT
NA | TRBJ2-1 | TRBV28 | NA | CASSTNRNEQFF | TGTGCCAGCAGCACCAATAGGAATGAGCAGTTCTTC
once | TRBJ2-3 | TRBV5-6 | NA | CASSLGVSTDTQYF | TGTGCCAGCAGCTTGGGGGTTAGCACAGATACGCAGTATTTT
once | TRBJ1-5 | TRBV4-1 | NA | CASSANRDFISGSNQPQHF | TGCGCCAGCAGCGCAAACCGGGACTTTATTAGTGGGAGCAATCAGCCCCAGCATTTT
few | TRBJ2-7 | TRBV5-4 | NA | CASSLRVGTYEQYF | TGTGCCAGCAGCTTGCGAGTCGGGACCTACGAGCAGTACTTC
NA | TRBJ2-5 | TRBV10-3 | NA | CATRNGPAETQYF | TGTGCCACAAGAAATGGCCCTGCGGAGACCCAGTACTTC
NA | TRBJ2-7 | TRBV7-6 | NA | CASSQLPGAYEQYF | TGTGCCAGCAGCCAATTACCGGGCGCCTACGAGCAGTACTTC
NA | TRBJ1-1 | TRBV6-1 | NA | CASPEGSYKGEAFF | TGTGCCAGCCCAGAGGGCAGTTATAAGGGGGAAGCTTTCTTT
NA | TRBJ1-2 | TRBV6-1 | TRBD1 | CASNPGQGAGGYTF | TGTGCCAGCAATCCCGGACAGGGGGCCGGGGGCTACACCTTC
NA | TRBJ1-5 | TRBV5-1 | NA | CASSLEGQGQPQHF | TGCGCCAGCAGCTTGGAAGGGCAGGGGCAGCCCCAGCATTTT
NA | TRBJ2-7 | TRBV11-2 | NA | CASSRGVMGYEQYF | TGTGCCAGCAGCAGGGGGGTAATGGGCTACGAGCAGTACTTC
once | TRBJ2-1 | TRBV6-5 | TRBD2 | CASSPGGGGGNEQFF | TGTGCCAGCAGTCCAGGAGGCGGGGGGGGCAATGAGCAGTTCTTC
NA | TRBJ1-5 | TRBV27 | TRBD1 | CASSRGTGTNQPQHF | TGTGCCAGCAGTAGGGGGACAGGAACCAATCAGCCCCAGCATTTT
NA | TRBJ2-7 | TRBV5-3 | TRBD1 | CARSSRTGPSSYEQYF | TGTGCCAGAAGCTCGAGGACAGGCCCTAGCTCCTACGAGCAGTACTTC
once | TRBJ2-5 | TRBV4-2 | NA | CASSQDWVGMGETQYF | TGTGCCAGCAGCCAAGATTGGGTGGGAATGGGGGAGACCCAGTACTTC
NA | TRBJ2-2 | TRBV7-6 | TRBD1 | CASSPGTDTGELFF | TGTGCCAGCAGCCCCGGGACAGACACCGGGGAGCTGTTTTTT
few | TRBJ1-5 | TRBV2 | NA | CASSAQGSGGNQPQHF | TGTGCCAGCAGTGCTCAAGGATCGGGTGGCAATCAGCCCCAGCATTTT
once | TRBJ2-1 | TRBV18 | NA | CASSPPSQPYNEQFF | TGTGCCAGCTCACCACCTTCACAGCCCTACAATGAGCAGTTCTTC
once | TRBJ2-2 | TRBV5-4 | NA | CASSSPGADTGELFF | TGTGCCAGCAGCAGCCCGGGGGCGGACACCGGGGAGCTGTTTTTT
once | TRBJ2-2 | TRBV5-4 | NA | CASSLVRTRGTGELFF | TGTGCCAGCAGCTTGGTTAGGACTAGGGGGACCGGGGAGCTGTTTTTT
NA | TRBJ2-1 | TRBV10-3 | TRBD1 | CAISEGQGAHNEQFF | TGTGCCATCAGTGAAGGGCAGGGGGCGCACAATGAGCAGTTCTTC
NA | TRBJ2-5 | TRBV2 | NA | CASSEMEGGPYF | TGTGCCAGCAGTGAAATGGAAGGGGGGCCGTACTTC
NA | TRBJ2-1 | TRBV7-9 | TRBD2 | CASSLYSRSGRADEQFF | TGTGCCAGCAGCTTATATTCCCGAAGCGGGAGGGCCGATGAGCAGTTCTTC
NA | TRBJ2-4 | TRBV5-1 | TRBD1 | CASSKGAGTNIQYF | TGCGCCAGCAGCAAGGGGGCAGGGACAAACATTCAGTACTTC
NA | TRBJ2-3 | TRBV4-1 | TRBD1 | CASSITGGGTDTQYF | TGCGCCAGCAGCATCACAGGGGGCGGCACAGATACGCAGTATTTT
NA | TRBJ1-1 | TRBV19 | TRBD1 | CASRGTAVKNTEAFF | TGTGCCAGTAGGGGGACAGCCGTCAAGAACACTGAAGCTTTCTTT
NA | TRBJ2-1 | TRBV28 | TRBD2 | CASSFLAGGYNEQFF | TGTGCCAGCAGTTTTTTAGCGGGGGGCTACAATGAGCAGTTCTTC
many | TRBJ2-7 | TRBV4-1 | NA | CASSQASLSYEQYF | TGCGCCAGCAGCCAAGCCTCCCTCTCCTACGAGCAGTACTTC
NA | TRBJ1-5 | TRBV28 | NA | CASSRTGVNQPQHF | TGTGCCAGCAGTCGGACCGGGGTTAATCAGCCCCAGCATTTT
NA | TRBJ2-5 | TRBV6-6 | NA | CASTQREETQYF | TGTGCCAGCACTCAGCGGGAAGAGACCCAGTACTTC
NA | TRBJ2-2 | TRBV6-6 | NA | CASAGPNTGELFF | TGTGCCAGCGCAGGGCCGAACACCGGGGAGCTGTTTTTT
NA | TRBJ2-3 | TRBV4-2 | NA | CASSQEVVSRTDTQYF | TGTGCCAGCAGCCAAGAGGTGGTATCGCGCACAGATACGCAGTATTTT